This T cell receptor (beta chain) was identified during a study of CD8+ T cells in alopecia areata. The treatment here: oral pan-JAK inhibitor, 5-10 mg twice daily. There are many counts of this clone. Isolated RNA was reverse transcribed into cDNA used as the sequencing template. Using immunoSEQ multiplex PCR, the repertoire was profiled, and TCRdb retains in-frame clones only, with some absent. The repertoire holds a few hundred thousand clones, approximately 47% seen once, with over 2% in the top ten. Germline V gives CDR1 SEHNR, CDR2 FQNEAQ (reference sequence). Trimming stripped 4 bases from V and 5 bases from J, with 21 bases between. The CDR3 totals 17 residues.

The genes are TRBV7-9 and TRBJ1-5; the D gene is possibly TRBD1 (6 bases). The receptor's source is a human donor with alopecia areata. The sample consisted of CD4+ T cells sorted from blood, taken around week 37, from a patient treated with tofacitinib. CDR3 sequence reads: CASSYGGTGMTDQPQHF. CDR3 DNA: TGTGCCAGCAGCTACGGGGGCACAGGGATGACAGATCAGCCCCAGCATTTT. The variable domain in full, completed from reference TRBV7-9 and TRBJ1-5, reads DTGVSQNPRHKITKRGQNVTFRCDPISEHNRLYWYRQTLGQGPEFLTYFQNEAQLEKSRLLSDRFSAERPKGSFSTLEIQRTEQGDSAMYLCASSYGGTGMTDQPQHFGDGTRLSIL.